The present TCR beta chain was sequenced within a study of T cell repertoires in cytomegalovirus infection. Study details: Signatures in public TCR beta sequences pointed to both CMV infection and matching HLA type. Study observations and caveats: Carriers of CMV and the relevant HLA type were discriminated by public TCR beta frequency. Clonotype analysis showed dominance of the ex vivo response by HLA-C-restricted CMV-specific TCR beta clonotypes.

CDR1 is SEHNR and CDR2 is FQNEAQ in the germline V gene (reference sequence). V gave up 5 bases and J gave up 5 bases, with 22 bases separating them. The CDR3 has 17 residues. TCRdb re-called the reads through MiXCR, storing one row per CDR3 protein. The repertoire holds just over 450,000 distinct CDR3 sequences, with about 44% as singletons. Only a few counts were recorded for this clonotype. What it recognizes is unknown. The receptor was derived from a human donor in good health (CMV status not recorded). Some clones in this sample may be carry-over from other donors' samples. The sample in question was cultured PBMCs, obtained from culture after CMV antigen stimulation. The chain uses TRBV7-9 and TRBJ2-1, with D perhaps TRBD1 or TRBD2 (5 bases each). CDR3 loop: CASSPKWGLRQNNEQFF. CDR3 nucleotides: TGTGCCAGCAGCCCCAAATGGGGGTTAAGACAGAACAATGAGCAGTTCTTC.